This T cell receptor beta chain was profiled in a study of blood T cell repertoires in COVID-19. Produced via immunoSEQ multiplex PCR; TCRdb's table is partial and in-frame only. Among about 73,000 clones listed, 85% to 90% were seen once. CDR3 length: 14 residues. V lost 5 bases to trimming and J lost 5 bases; unmatched junction nucleotides: 4. Germline CDR1 SGDLS, CDR2 YYNGEE. Sequencing used peripheral blood. The chain links TRBV9 to TRBJ1-5; TRBD1 agrees at 10 bases. This sequence was found in a man aged 80 or over with acute or convalescent COVID-19. CDR3 amino acids: CASSSGQGDQPQHF. CDR3 nucleotide sequence: TGTGCCAGCAGTTCCGGACAGGGGGATCAGCCCCAGCATTTT. Together with reference TRBV9 and TRBJ1-5, the CDR3 gives the full variable domain: DSGVTQTPKHLITATGQRVTLRCSPRSGDLSVYWYQQSLDQGLQFLIQYYNGEERAKGNILERFSAQQFPDLHSELNLSSLELGDSALYFCASSSGQGDQPQHFGDGTRLSIL.